Included here is one T cell receptor (beta chain) sequence, with context. This record belongs to a study of blood T cell repertoires in COVID-19. The protocol was immunoSEQ multiplex PCR, while the TCRdb copy is restricted to in-frame clones and leaves out a portion. The table records about 240,000 clones, approximately 80% of them present only once. This CDR3 has 14 residues. CDR1 and CDR2 (germline): SGDLS, YYNGEE. With 4 bases removed from V and 0 bases from J, the gap between germline ends came to 11 bases. V is TRBV9 and J is TRBJ2-7; TRBD1 might be the D (6 bases). The sequence derives from a woman older than 75 with acute or convalescent COVID-19. The specimen sequenced was peripheral blood. The CDR3 spells CASSPGTTSYEQYF. The CDR3, as DNA: TGTGCCAGCAGCCCCGGGACAACCTCCTACGAGCAGTACTTC.